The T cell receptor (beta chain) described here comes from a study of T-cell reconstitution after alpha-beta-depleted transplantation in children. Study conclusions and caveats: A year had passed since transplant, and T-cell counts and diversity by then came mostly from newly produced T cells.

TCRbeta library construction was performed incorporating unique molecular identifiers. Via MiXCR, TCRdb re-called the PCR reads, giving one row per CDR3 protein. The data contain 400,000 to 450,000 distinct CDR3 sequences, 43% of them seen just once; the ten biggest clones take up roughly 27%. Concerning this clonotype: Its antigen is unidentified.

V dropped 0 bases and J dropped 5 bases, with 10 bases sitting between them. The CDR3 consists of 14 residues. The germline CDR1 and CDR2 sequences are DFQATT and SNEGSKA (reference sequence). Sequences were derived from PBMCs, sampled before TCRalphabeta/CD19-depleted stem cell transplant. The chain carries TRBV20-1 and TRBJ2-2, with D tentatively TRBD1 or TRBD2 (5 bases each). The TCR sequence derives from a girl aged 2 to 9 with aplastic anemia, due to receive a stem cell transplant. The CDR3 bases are TGCAGTGCTAGAGATCGGGGCCAGACCGGGGAGCTGTTTTTT. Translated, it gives CSARDRGQTGELFF.